This T cell receptor beta chain is from a study of T cell responses to AZD1222 COVID-19 vaccine. General study results and limits: Repertoire sampling was restricted to post-peak T cell response timepoints. Only a handful of AZD1222 recipients were seropositive at baseline.

Trimming pared 3 bases from V and 1 base from J, leaving 11 bases between. This CDR3 contains 15 residues. Germline V gene lookup returns CDR1 MGHRA and CDR2 YSYEKL. Generated by immunoSEQ multiplex PCR, the TCRdb table keeps only in-frame clones and is missing some. Among about 120,000 clones, over 75% were seen once, and the ten largest hold 9.8%. Note on this clone: The antigen is unknown.

The input for sequencing was peripheral blood, taken on day 0 of AZD1222 vaccination. The clonotype comes from an adult in good health. The rearrangement joins TRBV4-1 to TRBJ2-3; D gene uncertain. The CDR3 sequence is CASSQTQARTDTQYF. Here the CDR3 DNA reads TGCGCCAGCAGCCAGACGCAGGCCCGCACAGATACGCAGTATTTT.